The rows below give T cell receptor beta chains drawn from one sample of a study of T-cell reconstitution after alpha-beta-depleted transplantation in children. TCRdb reprocessed the PCR reads via MiXCR and lists one record per CDR3 protein. This sample yields about 500,000 distinct CDR3 sequences, of which about 33% are seen a single time; 2% to 3% belongs to the top ten. This material consisted of PBMCs from the stem cell graft donor, taken from the stem cell graft. The receptors come from a human donor who donated a stem cell graft to a child with aplastic anemia. The CDR3 runs from the conserved cysteine through the conserved F or W. The D gene is left open where the match is weak.

CDR3 protein: CASSLEEGSQTQYF; V gene: TRBV5-1; D gene: NA; CDR3 length: 14; J gene: TRBJ2-5
CDR3 protein: CASSPGGGATNEKLFF; V gene: TRBV18; D gene: NA; CDR3 length: 16; J gene: TRBJ1-4
CDR3 protein: CAWSLPGGTYEQYF; V gene: TRBV30; D gene: TRBD2; CDR3 length: 14; J gene: TRBJ2-7
CDR3 protein: CASRGTQGALPGANVLTF; V gene: TRBV2; D gene: TRBD1; CDR3 length: 18; J gene: TRBJ2-6
CDR3 protein: CSARDTPGQGDTEAFF; V gene: TRBV20-1; D gene: TRBD1; CDR3 length: 16; J gene: TRBJ1-1
CDR3 protein: CASTPSGANVLTF; V gene: TRBV27; D gene: NA; CDR3 length: 13; J gene: TRBJ2-6
CDR3 protein: CASSLEGPGGSPLHF; V gene: TRBV11-2; D gene: NA; CDR3 length: 15; J gene: TRBJ1-6
CDR3 protein: CASNSGKFSYEQYF; V gene: TRBV25-1; D gene: NA; CDR3 length: 14; J gene: TRBJ2-7
CDR3 protein: CSASQGGGFPEAFF; V gene: TRBV20-1; D gene: TRBD1; CDR3 length: 14; J gene: TRBJ1-1
CDR3 protein: CASTAVRGTDTQYF; V gene: TRBV6-1; D gene: NA; CDR3 length: 14; J gene: TRBJ2-3
CDR3 protein: CASSQDRGGGRAGELFF; V gene: TRBV3-1; D gene: NA; CDR3 length: 17; J gene: TRBJ2-2
CDR3 protein: CASSGTIQETQYF; V gene: TRBV4-3; D gene: NA; CDR3 length: 13; J gene: TRBJ2-5
CDR3 protein: CAIAGEGNNEQFF; V gene: TRBV10-3; D gene: TRBD2; CDR3 length: 13; J gene: TRBJ2-1
CDR3 protein: CASSSPGTYYGYTF; V gene: TRBV5-1; D gene: NA; CDR3 length: 14; J gene: TRBJ1-2
CDR3 protein: CASSFDGQTEAFF; V gene: TRBV5-1; D gene: NA; CDR3 length: 13; J gene: TRBJ1-1
CDR3 protein: CASSFSGTGEVNTEAFF; V gene: TRBV7-2; D gene: TRBD1; CDR3 length: 17; J gene: TRBJ1-1
CDR3 protein: CASSQVSGFRKDYTF; V gene: TRBV4-3; D gene: NA; CDR3 length: 15; J gene: TRBJ1-2
CDR3 protein: CSARVAGANVLTF; V gene: TRBV20-1; D gene: NA; CDR3 length: 13; J gene: TRBJ2-6
CDR3 protein: CASLTLAGRYNEQFF; V gene: TRBV6-2/TRBV6-3; D gene: TRBD2; CDR3 length: 15; J gene: TRBJ2-1
CDR3 protein: CASARDRAYGELFF; V gene: TRBV12-5; D gene: TRBD1; CDR3 length: 14; J gene: TRBJ2-2
CDR3 protein: CASSFGGAGRPEAFF; V gene: TRBV5-1; D gene: NA; CDR3 length: 15; J gene: TRBJ1-1
CDR3 protein: CASSLLGRPSTDTQYF; V gene: TRBV12-3/TRBV12-4; D gene: NA; CDR3 length: 16; J gene: TRBJ2-3
CDR3 protein: CASSLATIPIDREPGNTIYF; V gene: TRBV11-1; D gene: TRBD1; CDR3 length: 20; J gene: TRBJ1-3
CDR3 protein: CSVESGVNQPQHF; V gene: TRBV29-1; D gene: NA; CDR3 length: 13; J gene: TRBJ1-5
CDR3 protein: CSAIKTINYGYTF; V gene: TRBV20-1; D gene: NA; CDR3 length: 13; J gene: TRBJ1-2
CDR3 protein: CASSYARKTGRGGPTPQHF; V gene: TRBV6-2/TRBV6-3; D gene: NA; CDR3 length: 19; J gene: TRBJ1-5
CDR3 protein: CASSLEVGNNEQFF; V gene: TRBV7-6; D gene: NA; CDR3 length: 14; J gene: TRBJ2-1
CDR3 protein: CASSLRTGRYEKLFF; V gene: TRBV7-2; D gene: TRBD1; CDR3 length: 15; J gene: TRBJ1-4